Included here is one TCR beta chain sequence, with context. Its antigen remains undetermined. It has no much larger one-base neighbor in the sample; base qualities were not kept. Measured from the cysteine to the phenylalanine, the CDR3 is 15 residues long. Here the CDR3 DNA is all that survives: 45 bases in frame from base 1. CDR1 and CDR2 (DFQATT, SNEGSKA) derive from the germline V gene (reference sequence). The trim is 3 bases for V and 0 bases for J, with a gap of 14 bases between the germline ends. This sample was included in a study of blood T cell repertoires in COVID-19 (dated by TCRdb to the early 2020s). With regard to the full study: Collaborator samples came from the United States, Italy and Spain and covered acute and convalescent phases of COVID-19. A freely available public database, intended as a resource for researchers studying the immune response to SARS-CoV-2, is where the repertoires were released. The sample metadata nearly always contained a de-identified subject ID, COVID-19 status, age in years and sex. Where available, HLA class I and class II types were obtained from metadata supplied by the sample provider rather than from assay-based typing. Samples came from the ongoing ImmuneRACE study (first 160 participants) plus 1,254 subjects from 6 global collaborators. The dataset comprised deeply sampled blood TCRbeta repertoires from subjects exposed to, actively infected with, or recovered from COVID-19. The prospective study material was composed of cDNA or gDNA derived from T cells, B-cell-depleted T cells, or PBMCs. Findings and caveats that apply to the study as a whole: Clinical and demographic metadata were provided uncurated, with the amount varying by source and participant.

The collaborating institutions used their own protocols to collect whole blood in K2EDTA tubes. For TCRbeta analysis, collaborators shipped samples in one of three forms: frozen whole blood, isolated PBMCs, or DNA extracted from either of those sample types. The immunoSEQ Assay, a bias-controlled multiplex PCR, was used to amplify TCRbeta CDR3 regions from genomic DNA. As for how the authors treated the data: Within the assay, amplification of reference gene primers was used to estimate how many nucleated cells each sample contained. Sequence reads were collapsed and filtered to measure the absolute abundance of every unique TCRbeta CDR3 rearrangement. Productive Simpson clonality was computed per sample as the square root of Simpson's diversity index over productive rearrangements. In its TCRdb copy, this immuneACCESS table keeps in-frame sequences only and misses some clones. Where compared with another copy, unresolved V genes explain less than half of these, and the others have no known cause. The V and J calls and clone size are taken from that table; D and trimming were inferred from the DNA. This sample lists around 79,000 clones; about 83% were detected once. The top ten constitute around 5.6% of the sample.

The sequence links TRBV20-1 to TRBJ1-2, with no D gene named confidently. Sequences were obtained from peripheral blood. The sequence came from a woman in her sixties or seventies with acute or convalescent COVID-19. In nucleotide form, the sequence is TGCAGTGCTAGTAAAATACGGGATTCTAACTATGGCTACACCTTC. Its coded protein is CSASKIRDSNYGYTF.